Listed below are T cell receptor beta chains from one sample, sequenced in a study of cytomegalovirus exposure and HLA in healthy donors. This table comes from immunoSEQ multiplex PCR, and its TCRdb copy is limited to in-frame clones, with some not included. The sample lists about 130,000 clones; approximately 80% were seen once. Sequencing used PBMCs. Receptors originate from a girl aged 2-9 years in good health and CMV-seronegative. Both conserved end residues are part of each CDR3. Fields, in order: V gene, J gene, CDR3 protein.

V: TRBV27
J: TRBJ2-1
CDR3: CASGSGGWGNEQFF

V: TRBV4-1
J: .
CDR3: CASSQERTYEQYF

V: TRBV9
J: TRBJ1-4
CDR3: CASSGRDGLNEKLFF

V: TRBV25-1
J: TRBJ2-4
CDR3: CASSEYNRGYDIQYF

V: TRBV7-2
J: TRBJ2-7
CDR3: CASSDSGPSSYEQYF

V: TRBV2
J: TRBJ1-1
CDR3: CASSEETGNTEAFF

V: TRBV15
J: TRBJ1-4
CDR3: CATSHREGGEKLFF

V: TRBV7-9
J: TRBJ2-1
CDR3: CASSLNRDRAYNEQFF

V: TRBV2
J: TRBJ1-2
CDR3: CASTSTEVGDYGYTF

V: TRBV5-1
J: TRBJ1-1
CDR3: CASSQGSMAEAFF

V: TRBV25-1
J: TRBJ2-7
CDR3: CASSETGKGSYEQYF

V: TRBV5-8
J: TRBJ1-5
CDR3: CASSLSRGTFNQPQHF

V: TRBV19
J: TRBJ2-3
CDR3: CASSRTASSTDTQYF

V: TRBV7-3
J: TRBJ2-5
CDR3: CASSLRTSSGLETQYF

V: TRBV7-2
J: TRBJ2-7
CDR3: CASSLIGGKAYEQYF

V: TRBV7-6
J: TRBJ2-3
CDR3: CASRAGGTDTQYF

V: TRBV5-6
J: TRBJ2-3
CDR3: CASSFELAGGLTDTQYF

V: TRBV5-1
J: TRBJ1-5
CDR3: CASSLRGDSNQPQHF

V: TRBV19
J: TRBJ2-3
CDR3: CASSIFGEGSLMDTQYF

V: TRBV4-1
J: TRBJ2-7
CDR3: CASSETTGVRGYEQYF

V: TRBV21-1
J: TRBJ1-1
CDR3: CATRQGDTEAFF

V: TRBV28
J: TRBJ2-7
CDR3: CASSQAGTGGYEQYF

V: TRBV18
J: TRBJ2-7
CDR3: CASSPGTTGYEQYF

V: TRBV19
J: TRBJ1-1
CDR3: CASSMALNTEAFF

V: TRBV4-3
J: TRBJ1-4
CDR3: CASSQGARGSTTNEKLFF

V: TRBV6-4
J: TRBJ2-1
CDR3: CASRPPQLAGGNEQFF

V: TRBV5-4
J: TRBJ2-2
CDR3: CASSLPLNTGELFF

V: TRBV28
J: TRBJ2-7
CDR3: CASGKGRSSYEQYF

V: TRBV7-8
J: TRBJ2-7
CDR3: CASSLDGVSGYEQYF

V: TRBV2
J: TRBJ2-7
CDR3: CASSEGPQGTYEQYF

V: TRBV4-2
J: TRBJ2-7
CDR3: CASSPRRTGYEQYF

V: TRBV19
J: TRBJ1-1
CDR3: CASTHSSGGMAFF

V: TRBV2
J: TRBJ2-5
CDR3: CASLTWIEGQETQYF

V: TRBV7-8
J: TRBJ1-1
CDR3: CASSPQRANTEAFF

V: TRBV25-1
J: TRBJ2-1
CDR3: CATLGRLYNEQFF

V: TRBV5-1
J: TRBJ2-1
CDR3: CASSIGTANDEQFF

V: TRBV30
J: TRBJ2-4
CDR3: CAWSEGQGMVRAKNIQYF